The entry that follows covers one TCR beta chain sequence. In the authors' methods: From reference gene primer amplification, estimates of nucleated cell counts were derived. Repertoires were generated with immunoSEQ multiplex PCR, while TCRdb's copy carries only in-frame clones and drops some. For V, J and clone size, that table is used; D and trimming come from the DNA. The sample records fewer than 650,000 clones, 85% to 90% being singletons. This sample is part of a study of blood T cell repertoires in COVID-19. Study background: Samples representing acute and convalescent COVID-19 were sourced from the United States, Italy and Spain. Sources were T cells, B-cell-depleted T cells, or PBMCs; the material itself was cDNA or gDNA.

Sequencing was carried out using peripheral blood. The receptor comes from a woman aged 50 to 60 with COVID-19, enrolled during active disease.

Written as DNA, the CDR3 is TGTGCCAGCAGAGAGTACAGGTACCAAGAGACCCAGTACTTC. It yields the protein CASREYRYQETQYF. The chain employs TRBV6-5 and TRBJ2-5; maybe TRBD1 (5 bases). With 6 bases removed from V and 0 bases from J, the gap between germline ends came to 11 bases. The CDR3 has 14 residues. Germline-derived CDR1 and CDR2 are MNHEY and SVGAGI.